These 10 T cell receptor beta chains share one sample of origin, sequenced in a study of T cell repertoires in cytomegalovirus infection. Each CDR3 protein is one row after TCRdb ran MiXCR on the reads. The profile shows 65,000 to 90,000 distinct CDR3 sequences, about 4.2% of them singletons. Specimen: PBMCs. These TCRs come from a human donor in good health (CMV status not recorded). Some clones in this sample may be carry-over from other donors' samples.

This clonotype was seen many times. As DNA, the CDR3 is TGTGCCAGCAGTTTGGATCAGGGGACGGCCTATAATTCACCCCTCCACTTT. Residues: CASSLDQGTAYNSPLHF. V gene TRBV6-5 combines with J gene TRBJ1-6; tentatively, D is TRBD1 (6 bases). The CDR3 contains 17 residues. Germline assignment: CDR1 MNHEY and CDR2 SVGAGI. The V gene lost 4 bases and the J gene lost 2 bases, with 15 bases spanning the gap.

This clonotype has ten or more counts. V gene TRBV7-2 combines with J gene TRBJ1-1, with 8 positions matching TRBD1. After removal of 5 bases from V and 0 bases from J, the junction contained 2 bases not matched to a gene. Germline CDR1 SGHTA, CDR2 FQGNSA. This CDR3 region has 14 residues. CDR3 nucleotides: TGTGCCAGCAGCCGGGGACAGGTGAACACTGAAGCTTTCTTT. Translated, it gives CASSRGQVNTEAFF.

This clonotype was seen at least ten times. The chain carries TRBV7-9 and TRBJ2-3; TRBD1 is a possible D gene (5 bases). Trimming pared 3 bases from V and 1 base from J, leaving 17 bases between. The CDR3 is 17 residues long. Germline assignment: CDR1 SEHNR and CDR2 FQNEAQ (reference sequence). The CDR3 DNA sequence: TGTGCCAGCAGCTTGGGCACGCAGGGCTCCCGCACAGATACGCAGTATTTT. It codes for CASSLGTQGSRTDTQYF.

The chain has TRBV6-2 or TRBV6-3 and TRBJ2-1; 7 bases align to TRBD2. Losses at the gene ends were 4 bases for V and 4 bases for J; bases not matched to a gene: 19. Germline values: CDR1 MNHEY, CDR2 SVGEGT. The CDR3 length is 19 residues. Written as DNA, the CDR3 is TGTGCCAGCAGTTCCCCGGGACTAAAAGCTCATAGTTGGTACAATGAGCAGTTCTTC. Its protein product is CASSSPGLKAHSWYNEQFF.

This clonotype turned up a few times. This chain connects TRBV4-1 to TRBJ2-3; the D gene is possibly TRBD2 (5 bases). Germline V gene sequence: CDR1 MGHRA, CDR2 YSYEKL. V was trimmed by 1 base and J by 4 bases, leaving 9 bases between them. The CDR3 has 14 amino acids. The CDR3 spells CASSQVLAPDTQYF. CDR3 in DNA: TGCGCCAGCAGCCAAGTCCTAGCACCAGATACGCAGTATTTT.

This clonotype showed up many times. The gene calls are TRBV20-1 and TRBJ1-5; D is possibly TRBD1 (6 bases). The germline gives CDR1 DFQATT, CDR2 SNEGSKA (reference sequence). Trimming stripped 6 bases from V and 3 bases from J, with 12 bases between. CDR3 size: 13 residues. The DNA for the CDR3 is TGCAGTGCGGAAACAGGGTACAATCAGCCCCAGCATTTT. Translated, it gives CSAETGYNQPQHF.

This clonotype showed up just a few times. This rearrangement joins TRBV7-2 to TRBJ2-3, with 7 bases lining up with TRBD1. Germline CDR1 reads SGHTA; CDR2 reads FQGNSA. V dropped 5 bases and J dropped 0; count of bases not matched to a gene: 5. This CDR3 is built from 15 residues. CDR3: CASSPGTASTDTQYF. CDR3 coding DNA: TGTGCCAGCAGCCCAGGGACAGCTAGCACAGATACGCAGTATTTT.

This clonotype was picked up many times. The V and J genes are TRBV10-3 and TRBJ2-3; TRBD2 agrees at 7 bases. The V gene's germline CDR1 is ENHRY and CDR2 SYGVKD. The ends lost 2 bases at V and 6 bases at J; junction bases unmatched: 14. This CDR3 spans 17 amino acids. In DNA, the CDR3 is TGTGCCATCAGTGAGGGGGTTAGCGGGTCCAGCCCGGATACGCAGTATTTT. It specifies CAISEGVSGSSPDTQYF.

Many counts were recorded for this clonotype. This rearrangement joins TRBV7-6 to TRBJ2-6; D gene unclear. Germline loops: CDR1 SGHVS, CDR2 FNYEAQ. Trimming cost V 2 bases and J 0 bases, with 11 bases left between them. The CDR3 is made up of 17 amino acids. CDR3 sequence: CASSLLIGHSGANVLTF. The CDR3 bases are TGTGCCAGCAGCTTACTAATTGGGCACTCTGGGGCCAACGTCCTGACTTTC.

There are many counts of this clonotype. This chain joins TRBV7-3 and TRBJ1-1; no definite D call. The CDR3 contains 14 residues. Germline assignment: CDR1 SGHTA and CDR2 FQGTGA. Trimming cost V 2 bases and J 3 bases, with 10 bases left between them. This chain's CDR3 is CASSLAGSDTEAFF. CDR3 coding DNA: TGTGCCAGCAGCTTAGCGGGATCGGACACTGAAGCTTTCTTT.